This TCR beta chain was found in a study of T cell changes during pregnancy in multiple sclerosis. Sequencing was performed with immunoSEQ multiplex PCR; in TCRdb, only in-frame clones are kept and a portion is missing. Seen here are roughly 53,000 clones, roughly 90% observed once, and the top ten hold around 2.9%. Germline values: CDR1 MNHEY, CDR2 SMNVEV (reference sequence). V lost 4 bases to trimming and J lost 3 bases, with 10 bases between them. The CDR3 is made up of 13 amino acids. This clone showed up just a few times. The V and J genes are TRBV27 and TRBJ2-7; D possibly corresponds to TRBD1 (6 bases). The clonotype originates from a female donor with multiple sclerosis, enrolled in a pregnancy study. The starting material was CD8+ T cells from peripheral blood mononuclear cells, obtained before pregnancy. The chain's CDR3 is CASSYRVSYEQYF. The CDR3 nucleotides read TGTGCCAGCAGTTACAGGGTCAGCTACGAGCAGTACTTC.